This TCR beta chain originates from a study of CD8 T cells in Susac syndrome. CDR3 length: 15 residues. Germline V CDR1 and CDR2: SGHDT, YYEEEE. The ends were cut back, 5 bases at V and 7 bases at J, with 21 bases in the middle. cDNA came from approximately 0.5 to 1 ug RNA primed by random hexamers. Coverage of TCR beta CDR3 amplification by immunoSEQ multiplex PCR extended to 54 Vbeta and 13 Jbeta. TCRdb re-called the immunoSEQ multiplex PCR reads with MiXCR, one entry per CDR3 protein. The sample has some 300,000 distinct CDR3 sequences, 70% to 90% seen once. CD8+ and CD4+ blood T cells underwent TCR beta sequencing. The multiple sclerosis control group comprised treatment-naive patients with stable or active relapsing-remitting disease.

This receptor was taken from a human donor with multiple sclerosis. The chain links TRBV5-6 to TRBJ1-1; a weak D match, TRBD1 (6 bases). Sequenced sample: CD8+ T cells from PBMCs. The CDR3 sequence is CASSWVNSEGGEAFF. CDR3 sequence (DNA): TGTGCCAGCAGTTGGGTCAACTCGGAGGGGGGTGAAGCTTTCTTT.